The present T cell receptor beta chain was sequenced within a study of early T cells in non-severe SARS-CoV-2 infection (dated by TCRdb to the early 2020s). About the study as a whole: Bulk RNA from unsorted whole blood was used for TCR sequencing, so alpha and beta chains could not be paired. The paper's findings and limits, for the study overall: VDJdb matching was skewed toward anti-spike CD8 responses, so virus-specific expansions were likely underestimated and private and CD4 specificities were missed.

The CDR3 has 14 amino acids, counting the end cysteine and phenylalanine. Only CDR3 DNA is held: 42 bases, read in frame from base 1. V is clipped by 5 bases and J by 2 bases, and the sequence between their germline boundaries is 10 bases long. The library was built by means of 5' RACE. Instrument used: NextSeq 500. In the TCR library protocol, unique molecular identifiers were attached to individual cDNA molecules to correct for PCR bias and sequencing error. Both TCR alpha and beta chains were sequenced, and tight co-correlation was observed between alpha and beta sequence abundances in each sample. As for how the authors treated the data: Decombinator V4 was used to annotate the V gene, J gene and CDR3 of the TCR sequences. Expanded TCRs were defined as changing significantly between any two time points under a Poisson model with p below 0.0001. TCR abundances were normalised to the total number of TCRs sequenced in each sample and reported as counts per million. MAIT TCRs were defined by TRAV1-2 paired with TRAJ12, TRAJ20 or TRAJ33, and iNKT TCRs by TRAV10 paired with TRAJ18. VDJdb, accessed on 1 November 2021, was searched for TCRs annotated for CMV, EBV and SARS-CoV-2, and TCRs annotated for more than one antigen were excluded. The public sequencing data were trimmed at Q25 with fastp and processed into clonotypes with MiXCR by TCRdb, which kept only in-frame beta chains. Every distinct CDR3 protein forms one entry, paired with its most common genes and DNA. The authors' filters were not applied to this entry. Within this sample are about 80,000 distinct CDR3 sequences, with more than 4% of them counted one time only. Under 8% of the sample rests with the top ten.

A case-control design nested within a healthcare worker cohort in London, UK, was used, with weekly nasopharyngeal swab PCR tests and blood sampling performed. Healthcare workers were recruited during the week of the UK lockdown, between 23 and 31 March 2020, and followed weekly for up to roughly 15 weeks. This clonotype was observed many times. Its binding antigen is unknown. Per-base quality was not reported, and no clone a single base away is much larger than it. The sequence joins TRBV12-3 or TRBV12-4 to TRBJ2-4; the D gene is possibly TRBD2, with 5 bases matching. Sequenced material: whole blood, taken at baseline. The receptor was isolated from an adult who was a healthcare worker with PCR-confirmed SARS-CoV-2 infection or an uninfected control (not recorded which). The bases are TGTGCCAGCAGTATCGGGGAGTCCAAAAACATTCAGTACTTC. This yields the protein CASSIGESKNIQYF.